This T cell receptor (beta chain) was sequenced for a study of early T cells in non-severe SARS-CoV-2 infection. Study as a whole: Sequenced material consisted of bulk RNA (from unsorted whole blood), and chains were unpaired.

Only one count was recorded for this clonotype. Its target is unknown. CDR1 is LGHNT and CDR2 is FRNRAP in the germline V gene. The CDR3 has 17 amino acids. J gave up 2 bases and V 1 base, and 6 bases lay outside the gene matches. Individual cDNA molecules received unique molecular identifiers during library preparation. MiXCR, run by TCRdb on the 5' RACE reads, gives a single entry per CDR3 protein. Among tens of thousands of distinct CDR3 sequences listed, roughly 5.7% were seen once. Study observations and caveats: Matching results from VDJdb favored anti-spike CD8 responses, leaving private and CD4 specificities undetected.

The chain is built from TRBV12-5 and TRBJ2-3; 10 nucleotides line up with TRBD1. Sequencing was carried out using whole blood. This receptor was taken from an adult who was a healthcare worker with PCR-confirmed SARS-CoV-2 infection or an uninfected control (not recorded which). CDR3 DNA sequence: TGTGCTAGTGGTTTGGGTACCGGGACAGGGGACACAGATACGCAGTATTTT. This gives the protein CASGLGTGTGDTDTQYF.